These T cell receptor beta chains were read from a single sample in a study of blood T cell repertoires in COVID-19. The method was immunoSEQ multiplex PCR; TCRdb's version includes in-frame clones alone and lacks a portion of them. In the table there are 70,000 to 100,000 clones, roughly 90% of which are singletons. Sequenced sample: peripheral blood. These TCRs come from a man over 45 with COVID-19, enrolled during active disease. CDR3s include the opening cysteine and the closing phenylalanine or tryptophan. A D gene is named only where the DNA matches it firmly. Not all rows give a size; the values are once, few, many and, for expanded clones, a class.

D: -; V: TRBV11-2; size: -; J: TRBJ2-5; CDR3: CASSLALEQETQYF; DNA: TGTGCCAGCAGCTTAGCCCTTGAGCAAGAGACCCAGTACTTC
D: TRBD1; V: TRBV11-2; size: -; J: TRBJ1-1; CDR3: CASSPRTGTNTEAFF; DNA: TGTGCCAGCAGCCCTCGGACAGGGACCAACACTGAAGCTTTCTTT
D: -; V: TRBV18; size: -; J: TRBJ2-7; CDR3: CASSPASSAEAEQYF; DNA: TGTGCCAGCTCACCTGCCTCATCCGCGGAGGCCGAGCAGTACTTC
D: -; V: TRBV11-3; size: -; J: TRBJ2-5; CDR3: CASSLDGSRETQYF; DNA: TGTGCCAGCAGCTTAGACGGGTCTCGAGAGACCCAGTACTTC
D: TRBD1; V: TRBV7-9; size: once; J: TRBJ1-1; CDR3: CAILQGAIKNTEAFF; DNA: TGTGCCATTCTACAGGGGGCCATCAAGAACACTGAAGCTTTCTTT
D: -; V: TRBV24-1; size: -; J: TRBJ2-1; CDR3: CATSDWQGSYNEQFF; DNA: TGTGCCACCAGTGATTGGCAGGGGTCCTACAATGAGCAGTTCTTC
D: TRBD1; V: TRBV7-8; size: -; J: TRBJ1-6; CDR3: CASSLGFRGNSPLHF; DNA: TGTGCCAGCAGCTTAGGGTTCAGGGGGAATTCACCCCTCCACTTT
D: TRBD2; V: TRBV19; size: -; J: TRBJ2-2; CDR3: CASSIDGAGGRTGELFF; DNA: TGTGCCAGTAGTATAGATGGAGCGGGGGGGCGGACCGGGGAGCTGTTTTTT
D: -; V: TRBV5-1; size: -; J: TRBJ2-7; CDR3: CASSPSGIRLEEQYF; DNA: TGCGCCAGCAGCCCCTCAGGGATACGCCTAGAGGAGCAGTACTTC
D: -; V: TRBV29-1; size: -; J: TRBJ2-7; CDR3: CSAESREGGEQYF; DNA: TGCAGCGCCGAATCCAGGGAGGGGGGCGAGCAGTACTTC
D: -; V: TRBV28; size: -; J: TRBJ2-3; CDR3: CASRGESTDTQYF; DNA: TGTGCCAGCCGCGGGGAGAGCACAGATACGCAGTATTTT
D: TRBD2; V: TRBV14; size: -; J: TRBJ2-1; CDR3: CASSQTSGGAFRFF; DNA: TGTGCCAGCAGCCAGACTAGCGGGGGGGCTTTTAGGTTCTTC
D: -; V: TRBV7-3; size: -; J: TRBJ1-1; CDR3: CASSSQGNTEAFF; DNA: TGTGCCAGCAGCTCTCAGGGGAACACTGAAGCTTTCTTT
D: -; V: TRBV7-2; size: -; J: TRBJ2-7; CDR3: CASSPVVPSYEQYF; DNA: TGTGCCAGCAGCCCAGTGGTACCCTCCTACGAGCAGTACTTC
D: TRBD1; V: TRBV19; size: -; J: TRBJ1-1; CDR3: CASSIGAGGFGTEAFF; DNA: TGTGCCAGTAGTATCGGGGCAGGGGGCTTCGGCACTGAAGCTTTCTTT
D: -; V: TRBV6-6; size: once; J: TRBJ1-5; CDR3: CASRNQGSSNQPQHF; DNA: TGTGCCAGCAGGAACCAGGGATCCAGCAATCAGCCCCAGCATTTT
D: TRBD1; V: TRBV7-2; size: -; J: TRBJ1-2; CDR3: CASSPAEAGTGGLGYGYTF; DNA: TGTGCCAGCAGCCCAGCCGAGGCCGGGACAGGGGGCTTAGGCTATGGCTACACCTTC
D: -; V: TRBV5-8; size: once; J: TRBJ2-7; CDR3: CASSLGVGEDHYEQYF; DNA: TGTGCCAGCAGCTTAGGGGTCGGAGAAGACCATTACGAGCAGTACTTC
D: -; V: TRBV6-5; size: -; J: TRBJ1-5; CDR3: CASSPYSWEQPQHF; DNA: TGTGCCAGCAGTCCCTATAGCTGGGAGCAGCCCCAGCATTTT
D: TRBD1; V: TRBV11-2; size: -; J: TRBJ2-4; CDR3: CASSLVGGPDIQYF; DNA: TGTGCCAGCAGCTTAGTAGGGGGCCCTGACATTCAGTACTTC
D: -; V: TRBV4-1; size: -; J: TRBJ2-7; CDR3: CASSQGAGAMGYEQYF; DNA: TGCGCCAGCAGCCAAGGCGCGGGGGCGATGGGCTACGAGCAGTACTTC
D: -; V: TRBV7-9; size: -; J: TRBJ2-7; CDR3: CASSLGTVFSYEQYF; DNA: TGTGCCAGCAGCTTAGGGACAGTTTTTTCCTACGAGCAGTACTTC